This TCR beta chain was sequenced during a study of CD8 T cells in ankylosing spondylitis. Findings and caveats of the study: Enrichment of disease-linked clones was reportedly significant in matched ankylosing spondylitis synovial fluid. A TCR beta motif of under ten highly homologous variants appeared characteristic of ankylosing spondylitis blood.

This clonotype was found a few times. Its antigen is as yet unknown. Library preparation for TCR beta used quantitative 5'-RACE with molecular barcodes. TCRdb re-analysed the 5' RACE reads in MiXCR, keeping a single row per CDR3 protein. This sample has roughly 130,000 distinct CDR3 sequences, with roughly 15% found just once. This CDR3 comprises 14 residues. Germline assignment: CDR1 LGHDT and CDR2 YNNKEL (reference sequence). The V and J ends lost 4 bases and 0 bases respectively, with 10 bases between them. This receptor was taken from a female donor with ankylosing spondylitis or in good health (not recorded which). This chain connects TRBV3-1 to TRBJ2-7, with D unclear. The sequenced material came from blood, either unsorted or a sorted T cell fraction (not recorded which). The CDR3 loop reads CASSRLGSSYEQYF. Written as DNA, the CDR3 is TGTGCCAGCAGCCGCCTAGGAAGCTCCTACGAGCAGTACTTC.